These 2 T cell receptor beta chains came from one sample sequenced in a study of T cell responses to AZD1222 COVID-19 vaccine. Method: immunoSEQ multiplex PCR; TCRdb's copy keeps in-frame clones and lacks some. Here the sample spans roughly 180,000 clones, approximately 91% being singletons. The sequencing here drew on peripheral blood, taken on day 0 of AZD1222 vaccination. These receptors all come from an adult in good health.

The chain combines TRBV5-1 with TRBJ2-5, with 8 bases that match TRBD2. V dropped 0 bases and J dropped 5; count of bases not matched to a gene: 12. The CDR3 is 17 amino acids. Per germline, CDR1 SGHRS and CDR2 YFSETQ. The CDR3 nucleotides read TGCGCCAGCAGCTTGGACGGTAGCGGGGCTTTTTATGAGACCCAGTACTTC. It specifies CASSLDGSGAFYETQYF.

This chain links TRBV19 with TRBJ2-3; 8 positions match TRBD1. J lost 2 bases, V lost 6 bases, and 4 bases had no gene match. The CDR3 is made up of 14 amino acids. The germline V gene encodes CDR1 LNHDA and CDR2 SQIVND (reference sequence). DNA for the CDR3: TGTGCCAGTAGCCCGGGACAGGCCACAGATACGCAGTATTTT. Protein sequence: CASSPGQATDTQYF.